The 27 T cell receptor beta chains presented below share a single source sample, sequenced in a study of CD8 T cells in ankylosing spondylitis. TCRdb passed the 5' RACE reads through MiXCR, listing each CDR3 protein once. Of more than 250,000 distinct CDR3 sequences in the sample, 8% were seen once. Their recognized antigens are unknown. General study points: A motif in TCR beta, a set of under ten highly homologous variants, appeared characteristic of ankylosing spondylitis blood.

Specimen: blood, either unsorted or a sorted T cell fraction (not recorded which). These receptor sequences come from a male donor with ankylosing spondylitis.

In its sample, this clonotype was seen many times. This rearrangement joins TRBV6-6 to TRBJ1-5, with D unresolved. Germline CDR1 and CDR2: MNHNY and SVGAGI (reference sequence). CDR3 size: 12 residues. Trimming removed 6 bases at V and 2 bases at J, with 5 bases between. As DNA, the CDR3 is TGTGCCAGCAGAATTGGCAATCAGCCCCAGCATTTT. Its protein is CASRIGNQPQHF.

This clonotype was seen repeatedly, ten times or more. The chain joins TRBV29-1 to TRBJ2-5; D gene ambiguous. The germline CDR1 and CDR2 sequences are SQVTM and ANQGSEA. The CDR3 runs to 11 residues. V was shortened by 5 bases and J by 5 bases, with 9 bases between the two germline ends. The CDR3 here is CSVLPVETQYF. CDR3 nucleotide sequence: TGCAGCGTTCTGCCGGTCGAGACCCAGTACTTC.

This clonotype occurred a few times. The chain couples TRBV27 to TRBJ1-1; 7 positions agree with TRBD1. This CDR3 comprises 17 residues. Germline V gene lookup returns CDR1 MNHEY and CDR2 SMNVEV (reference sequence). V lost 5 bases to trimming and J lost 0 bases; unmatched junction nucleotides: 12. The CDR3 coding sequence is TGTGCCAGCAGTGTACTCGGGACAGCGACTGTGAACACTGAAGCTTTCTTT. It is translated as CASSVLGTATVNTEAFF.

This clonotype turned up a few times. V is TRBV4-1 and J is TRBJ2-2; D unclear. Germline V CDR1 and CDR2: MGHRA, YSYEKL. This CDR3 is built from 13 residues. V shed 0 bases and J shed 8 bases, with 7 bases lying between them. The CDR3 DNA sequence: TGCGCCAGCAGCCAAGAGAATATAGGGGAGCTGTTTTTT. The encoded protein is CASSQENIGELFF.

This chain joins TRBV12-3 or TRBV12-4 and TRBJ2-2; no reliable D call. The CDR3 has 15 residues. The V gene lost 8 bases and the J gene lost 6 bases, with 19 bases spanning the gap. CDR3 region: CASGDSISVAGELFF. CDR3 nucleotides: TGTGCCAGCGGTGACTCAATATCTGTCGCCGGGGAGCTGTTTTTT.

The CDR3 DNA follows: TGTGCCAGCAGCTTAACGGCCCCCGGGGGGGGATACAATGAGCAGTTCTTC. This gives the protein CASSLTAPGGGYNEQFF. The chain has TRBV7-3 and TRBJ2-1; 8 nucleotides line up with TRBD2. Trimming removed 0 bases from V and 4 bases from J; junction bases left unmatched: 8. This CDR3 has 17 residues. Per the germline V gene, CDR1 is SGHTA and CDR2 is FQGTGA.

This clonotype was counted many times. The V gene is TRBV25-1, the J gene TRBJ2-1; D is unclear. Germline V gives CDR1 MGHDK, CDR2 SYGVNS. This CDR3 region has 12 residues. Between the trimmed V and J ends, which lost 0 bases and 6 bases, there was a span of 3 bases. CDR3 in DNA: TGTGCCAGCAGTGAATATACCAATGAGCAGTTCTTC. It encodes CASSEYTNEQFF.

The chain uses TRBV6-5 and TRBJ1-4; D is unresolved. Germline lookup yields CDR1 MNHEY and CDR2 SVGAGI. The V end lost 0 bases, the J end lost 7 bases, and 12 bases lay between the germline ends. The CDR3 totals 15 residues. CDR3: CASSYSVGEGEKLFF. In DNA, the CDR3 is TGTGCCAGCAGTTACTCCGTCGGGGAAGGTGAAAAACTGTTTTTT.

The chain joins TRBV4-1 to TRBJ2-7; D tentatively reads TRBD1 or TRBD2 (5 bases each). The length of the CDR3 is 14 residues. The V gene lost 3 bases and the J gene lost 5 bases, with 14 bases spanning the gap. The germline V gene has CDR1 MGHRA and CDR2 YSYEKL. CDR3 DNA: TGCGCCAGCAGCCAGCCCGGGACGAGAAACGAGCAGTACTTC. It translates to CASSQPGTRNEQYF.

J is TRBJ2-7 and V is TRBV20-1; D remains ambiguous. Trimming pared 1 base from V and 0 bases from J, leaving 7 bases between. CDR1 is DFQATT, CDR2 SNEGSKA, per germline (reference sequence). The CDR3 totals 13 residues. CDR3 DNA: TGCAGTGCTAGAGGTGGCCCCTCCTACGAGCAGTACTTC. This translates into CSARGGPSYEQYF.

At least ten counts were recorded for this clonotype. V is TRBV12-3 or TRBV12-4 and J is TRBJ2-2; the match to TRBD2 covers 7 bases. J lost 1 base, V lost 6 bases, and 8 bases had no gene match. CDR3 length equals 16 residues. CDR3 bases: TGTGCCAGCAGGGGAGGGGCGAACTTGAACACCGGGGAGCTGTTTTTT. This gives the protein CASRGGANLNTGELFF.

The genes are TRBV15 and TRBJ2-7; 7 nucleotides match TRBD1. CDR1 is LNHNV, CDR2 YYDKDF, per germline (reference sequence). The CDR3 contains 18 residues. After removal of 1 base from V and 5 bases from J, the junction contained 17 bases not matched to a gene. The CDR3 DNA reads TGTGCCACCAGCAGAGCCCGACCCCCCGGGACAGCCAGGCACGAGCAGTACTTC. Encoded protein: CATSRARPPGTARHEQYF.

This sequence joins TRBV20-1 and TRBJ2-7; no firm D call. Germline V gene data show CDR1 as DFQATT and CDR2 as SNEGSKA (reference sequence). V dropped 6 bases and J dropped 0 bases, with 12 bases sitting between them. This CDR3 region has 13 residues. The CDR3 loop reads CSAGGEPSYEQYF. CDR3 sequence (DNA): TGCAGTGCCGGCGGCGAGCCCTCCTACGAGCAGTACTTC.

This CDR3 reads CASSRAGGYNEQFF. CDR3 DNA sequence: TGTGCCAGCAGTCGCGCGGGAGGGTACAATGAGCAGTTCTTC. The chain carries TRBV12-3 or TRBV12-4 and TRBJ2-1; 9 bases are shared with TRBD2. V was clipped by 5 bases and J by 4 bases; unmatched bases: 3. The CDR3 extends over 14 amino acids.

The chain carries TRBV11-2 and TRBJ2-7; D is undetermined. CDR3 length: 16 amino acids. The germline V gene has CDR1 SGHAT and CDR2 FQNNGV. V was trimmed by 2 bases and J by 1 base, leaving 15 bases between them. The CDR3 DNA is TGTGCCAGCAGCTTATCATCCCCACGATTTTCCTACGAGCAGTACTTC. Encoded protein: CASSLSSPRFSYEQYF.

The CDR3 protein is CASNLGQSSYNEQFF. In DNA, the CDR3 is TGTGCCAGCAACCTGGGACAGAGCTCCTACAATGAGCAGTTCTTC. The rearrangement links TRBV2 to TRBJ2-1, with 7 bases that match TRBD1. From germline, CDR1 is SNHLY and CDR2 FYNNEI. The junction had 6 bases not matched to a gene; V was cut back by 7 bases and J by 0 bases. This CDR3 region has 15 residues.

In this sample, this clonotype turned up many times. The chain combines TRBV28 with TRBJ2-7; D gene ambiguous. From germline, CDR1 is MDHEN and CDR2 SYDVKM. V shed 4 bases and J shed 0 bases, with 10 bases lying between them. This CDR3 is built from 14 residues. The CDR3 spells CASSYGPTSYEQYF. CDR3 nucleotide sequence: TGTGCCAGCAGTTACGGGCCAACCTCCTACGAGCAGTACTTC.

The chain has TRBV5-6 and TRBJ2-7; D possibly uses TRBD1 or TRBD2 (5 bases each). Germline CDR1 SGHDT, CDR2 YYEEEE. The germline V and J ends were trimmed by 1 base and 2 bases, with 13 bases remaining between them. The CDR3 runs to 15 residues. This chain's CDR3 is CASSLSTQGPYEQYF. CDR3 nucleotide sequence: TGTGCCAGCAGCTTGAGTACGCAGGGACCCTACGAGCAGTACTTC.

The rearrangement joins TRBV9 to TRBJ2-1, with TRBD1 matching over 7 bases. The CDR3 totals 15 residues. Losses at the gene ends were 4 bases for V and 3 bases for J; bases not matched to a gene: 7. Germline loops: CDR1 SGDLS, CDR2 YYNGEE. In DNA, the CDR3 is TGTGCCAGCAGCACCAGGGACAGCTACTACAATGAGCAGTTCTTC. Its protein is CASSTRDSYYNEQFF. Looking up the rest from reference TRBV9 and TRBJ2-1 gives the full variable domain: DSGVTQTPKHLITATGQRVTLRCSPRSGDLSVYWYQQSLDQGLQFLIQYYNGEERAKGNILERFSAQQFPDLHSELNLSSLELGDSALYFCASSTRDSYYNEQFFGPGTRLTVL.

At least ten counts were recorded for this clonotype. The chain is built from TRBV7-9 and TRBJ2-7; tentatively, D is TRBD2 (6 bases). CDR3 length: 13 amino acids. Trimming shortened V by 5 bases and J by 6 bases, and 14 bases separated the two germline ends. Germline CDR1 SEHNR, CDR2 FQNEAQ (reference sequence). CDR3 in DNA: TGTGCCAGCAGCGGGGGGTTTTTCGGCGAGCAGTACTTC. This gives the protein CASSGGFFGEQYF.

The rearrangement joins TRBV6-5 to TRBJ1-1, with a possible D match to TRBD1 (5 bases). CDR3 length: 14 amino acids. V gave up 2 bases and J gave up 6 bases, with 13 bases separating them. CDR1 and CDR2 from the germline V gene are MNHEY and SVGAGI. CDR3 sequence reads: CASSYGGREAEAFF. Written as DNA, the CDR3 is TGTGCCAGCAGTTACGGGGGGAGAGAGGCTGAAGCTTTCTTT.

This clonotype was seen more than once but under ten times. DNA of the CDR3: TGTGCCTGGTCTACCGGGACAGGGTCCTACGAGCAGTACTTC. It translates to CAWSTGTGSYEQYF. V gene TRBV30 combines with J gene TRBJ2-7; TRBD1 matches 9 bases. CDR1 is GTSNPN, CDR2 SVGIG, per germline (reference sequence). V gave up 5 bases and J gave up 1 base; unmatched junction bases: 6. The CDR3 is 14 residues long.

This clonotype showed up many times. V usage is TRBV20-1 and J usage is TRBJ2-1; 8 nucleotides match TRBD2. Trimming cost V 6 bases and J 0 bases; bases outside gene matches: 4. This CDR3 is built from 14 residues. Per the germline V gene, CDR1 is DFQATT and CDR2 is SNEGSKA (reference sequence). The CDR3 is CSAKRGSSYNEQFF. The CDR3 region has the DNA TGCAGTGCGAAGCGGGGGAGCTCCTACAATGAGCAGTTCTTC.

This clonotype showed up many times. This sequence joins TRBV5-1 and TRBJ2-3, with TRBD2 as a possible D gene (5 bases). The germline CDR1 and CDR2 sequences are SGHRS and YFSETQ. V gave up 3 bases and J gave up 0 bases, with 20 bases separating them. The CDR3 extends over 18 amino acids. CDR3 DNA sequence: TGCGCCAGCAGCTCGGGATCTCAGATAATGACTAGCACAGATACGCAGTATTTT. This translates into CASSSGSQIMTSTDTQYF.

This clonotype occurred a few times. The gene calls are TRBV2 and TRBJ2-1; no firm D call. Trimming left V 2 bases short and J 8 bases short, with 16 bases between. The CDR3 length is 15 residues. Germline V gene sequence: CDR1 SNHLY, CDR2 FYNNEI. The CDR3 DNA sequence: TGTGCCAGCAGTGAAAGGGCCCCGGATTTTGATGAGCAGTTCTTC. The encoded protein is CASSERAPDFDEQFF.

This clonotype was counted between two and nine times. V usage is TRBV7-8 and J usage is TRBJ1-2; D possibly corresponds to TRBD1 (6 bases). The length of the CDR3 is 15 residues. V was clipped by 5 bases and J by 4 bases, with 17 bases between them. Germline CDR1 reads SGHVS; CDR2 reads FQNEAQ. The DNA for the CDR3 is TGTGCCAGCAGCCACACGCGCGGGGACACCTATGGCTACACCTTC. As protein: CASSHTRGDTYGYTF.

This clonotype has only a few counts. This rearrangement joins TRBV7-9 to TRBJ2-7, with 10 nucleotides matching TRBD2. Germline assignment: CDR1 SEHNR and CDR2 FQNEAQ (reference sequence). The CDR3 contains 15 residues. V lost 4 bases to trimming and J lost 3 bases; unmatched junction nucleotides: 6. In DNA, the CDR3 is TGTGCCAGCAGCTCAGCGGGAGGGCCCTTCTACGAGCAGTACTTC. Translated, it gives CASSSAGGPFYEQYF.